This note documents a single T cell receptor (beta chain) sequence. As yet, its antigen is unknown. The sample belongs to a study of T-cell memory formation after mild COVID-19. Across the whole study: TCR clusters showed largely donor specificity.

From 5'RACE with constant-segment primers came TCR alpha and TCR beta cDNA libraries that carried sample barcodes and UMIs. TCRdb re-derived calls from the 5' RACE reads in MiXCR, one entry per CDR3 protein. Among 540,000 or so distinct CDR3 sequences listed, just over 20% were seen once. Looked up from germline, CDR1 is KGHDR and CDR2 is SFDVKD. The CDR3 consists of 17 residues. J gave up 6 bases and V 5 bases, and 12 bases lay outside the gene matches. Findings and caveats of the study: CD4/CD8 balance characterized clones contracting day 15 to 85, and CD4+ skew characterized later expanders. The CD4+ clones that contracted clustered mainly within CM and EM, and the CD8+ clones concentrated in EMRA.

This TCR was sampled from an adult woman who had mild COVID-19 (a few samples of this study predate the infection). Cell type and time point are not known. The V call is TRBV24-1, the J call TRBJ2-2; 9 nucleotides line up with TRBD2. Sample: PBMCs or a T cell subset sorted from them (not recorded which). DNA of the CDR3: TGTGCCACCAGTGCGATTGGGATAGCGGGAGACGCCGGGGAGCTGTTTTTT. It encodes CATSAIGIAGDAGELFF.